This entry lists 29 T cell receptor beta chains sequenced from one sample in a study of blood T cell repertoires in COVID-19. Libraries were prepared by immunoSEQ multiplex PCR; TCRdb keeps only in-frame clonotypes and omits some of them. The sample consists of some 200,000 clones, 80% to 90% of them appearing once. Sequencing input: peripheral blood. These receptors were obtained from a man aged 18 to 29 with active or convalescent COVID-19.

The chain combines TRBV5-4 with TRBJ2-3; possible D gene TRBD2, 5 bases. Trimming took off 4 bases at V and 5 bases at J, with 8 bases between the two ends. The CDR3 has 12 residues. The germline CDR1 and CDR2 sequences are SGHNT and YYREEE (reference sequence). CDR3 amino acids: CASSREGDTQYF. The DNA for the CDR3 is TGTGCCAGCAGCCGAGAGGGAGATACGCAGTATTTT.

Only one count was recorded for this clone. V usage is TRBV5-6 and J usage is TRBJ2-3, with TRBD1 as a possible D gene (5 bases). CDR1 SGHDT and CDR2 YYEEEE come from the germline V gene. This CDR3 spans 16 amino acids. The V end was cut by 4 bases, the J end by 0 bases, with 15 bases between. The CDR3 is CASSNGPQVSTDTQYF. DNA of the CDR3: TGTGCCAGCAGCAACGGACCACAGGTCAGCACAGATACGCAGTATTTT.

This clone has only a few counts. J is TRBJ1-5 and V is TRBV30, with 7 bases matching TRBD1. This CDR3 has 15 amino acids. V shed 5 bases and J 1 base; nucleotides not matched to a gene: 8. Germline lookup yields CDR1 GTSNPN and CDR2 SVGIG (reference sequence). The CDR3 sequence is CAWSYRGGSNQPQHF. The CDR3 DNA reads TGTGCCTGGTCCTACAGGGGAGGAAGCAATCAGCCCCAGCATTTT. Variable domain in full (rest from reference TRBV30 and TRBJ1-5): SQTIHQWPATLVQPVGSPLSLECTVEGTSNPNLYWYRQAAGRGLQLLFYSVGIGQISSEVPQNLSASRPQDRQFILSSKKLLLSDSGFYLCAWSYRGGSNQPQHFGDGTRLSIL.

The chain uses TRBV5-1 and TRBJ2-1; D gene uncertain. The CDR3 consists of 11 residues. The V end was cut by 1 base, the J end by 7 bases, with 3 bases between. Germline CDR1 SGHRS, CDR2 YFSETQ. The CDR3 region is CASSLTNEQFF. The CDR3 DNA is TGCGCCAGCAGCTTGACAAATGAGCAGTTCTTC.

This sequence joins TRBV4-2 and TRBJ1-2, with 7 positions matching TRBD1. V was pared by 6 bases and J by 6 bases, with 7 bases of the junction left unmatched. The germline gives CDR1 LGHNA, CDR2 YNFKEQ. The CDR3 extends over 13 amino acids. The CDR3 spells CASSSTGKNGYTF. In nucleotides, the CDR3 is TGTGCCAGCAGTTCGACAGGGAAGAATGGCTACACCTTC.

The genes are TRBV7-6 and TRBJ1-2, with 9 bases fitting TRBD1. This CDR3 comprises 15 residues. Trimming took 1 base from V and 4 from J; bases not matched to a gene: 4. The germline CDR1 and CDR2 sequences are SGHVS and FNYEAQ. The CDR3 nucleotides are TGTGCCAGCAGCTTAGAGGGACAGGGTGCCTATGGCTACACCTTC. It is translated as CASSLEGQGAYGYTF. The whole variable domain, filled in from reference TRBV7-6 and TRBJ1-2, reads GAGVSQSPRYKVTKRGQDVALRCDPISGHVSLYWYRQALGQGPEFLTYFNYEAQQDKSGLPNDRFSAERPEGSISTLTIQRTEQRDSAMYRCASSLEGQGAYGYTFGSGTRLTVV.

This chain links TRBV28 with TRBJ2-5; D may be TRBD2 (7 bases). This CDR3 region has 18 residues. Germline CDR1 and CDR2: MDHEN and SYDVKM. The germline V and J ends were trimmed by 3 bases and 2 bases, with 22 bases remaining between them. CDR3 coding DNA: TGTGCCAGCAGTTTTGAGAGCGGGACAACTGTAACACAAGAGACCCAGTACTTC. Encoded protein: CASSFESGTTVTQETQYF. The whole variable domain, filled in from reference TRBV28 and TRBJ2-5, reads DVKVTQSSRYLVKRTGEKVFLECVQDMDHENMFWYRQDPGLGLRLIYFSYDVKMKEKGDIPEGYSVSREKKERFSLILESASTNQTSMYLCASSFESGTTVTQETQYFGPGTRLLVL.

This rearrangement joins TRBV30 to TRBJ1-1; D remains unclear. Germline values: CDR1 GTSNPN, CDR2 SVGIG (reference sequence). The V gene lost 0 bases and the J gene lost 0 bases, with 11 bases spanning the gap. The length of the CDR3 is 15 residues. CDR3 coding DNA: TGTGCCTGGAGTGTATTATCGTCGGTGAACACTGAAGCTTTCTTT. Translation: CAWSVLSSVNTEAFF.

V is TRBV15 and J is TRBJ2-4; D is unclear. Deletions cut 0 bases from V and 0 bases from J, with 9 bases between. Germline CDR1 reads LNHNV; CDR2 reads YYDKDF (reference sequence). The CDR3 sequence is 16 residues long. The CDR3 DNA sequence: TGTGCCACCAGCAGAGATTCGGAGTTAGCCAAAAACATTCAGTACTTC. Its protein is CATSRDSELAKNIQYF. The whole variable domain, remainder taken from reference TRBV15 and TRBJ2-4, is DAMVIQNPRYQVTQFGKPVTLSCSQTLNHNVMYWYQQKSSQAPKLLFHYYDKDFNNEADTPDNFQSRRPNTSFCFLDIRSPGLGDTAMYLCATSRDSELAKNIQYFGAGTRLSVL.

This clone was detected once. CDR3 protein: CASSWSAGPTDTQYF. In DNA form, the CDR3 reads TGTGCCAGCAGTTGGTCGGCGGGACCGACAGATACGCAGTATTTT. The chain recombines TRBV6-5 with TRBJ2-3; D is perhaps TRBD2 (6 bases). Trimming shortened V by 4 bases and J by 3 bases, and 14 bases separated the two germline ends. CDR1 MNHEY and CDR2 SVGAGI come from the germline V gene. The CDR3 loop spans 15 amino acids.

The chain employs TRBV7-9 and TRBJ1-5; a weak D match, TRBD1 (5 bases). Deletions cut 0 bases from V and 7 bases from J, with 13 bases between. Per germline, CDR1 SEHNR and CDR2 FQNEAQ (reference sequence). CDR3 length: 15 amino acids. CDR3 in DNA: TGTGCCAGCAGCTTAGCTACTGGGGGAGGACAGCCCCAGCATTTT. This sequence encodes CASSLATGGGQPQHF.

The table lists this clone with a count of one. CDR3 DNA: TGTGCCATCCGAGTTCATGGGACTAGCGGGAGTCGTGAGACCCAGTACTTC. The encoded protein is CAIRVHGTSGSRETQYF. The chain couples TRBV7-9 to TRBJ2-5; 14 bases are a match to TRBD2. V lost 10 bases and J lost 5; bases outside the gene matches: 15. In germline, CDR1 is SEHNR, CDR2 FQNEAQ (reference sequence). The CDR3 consists of 17 residues.

The chain couples TRBV3-1 (or the pseudogene TRBV3-2) to TRBJ2-1; 11 positions match TRBD1. The CDR3 contains 19 residues. Germline V CDR1 and CDR2: LGHDT, YNNKEL (reference sequence). V trimming: 2 bases; J trimming: 8 bases; junction bases outside the gene matches: 17. The CDR3 coding sequence is TGTGCCAGCAGCCAACCCAATGCCGGTCCGGGACAGGGGGGCCATGAGCAGTTCTTC. Translating it yields CASSQPNAGPGQGGHEQFF.

The chain's CDR3 is CASSSLAGYYGYTF. The CDR3 DNA reads as TGTGCCAGCAGCTCCCTGGCAGGATACTATGGCTACACCTTC. The chain recombines TRBV27 with TRBJ1-2; D remains ambiguous. Germline V CDR1 and CDR2: MNHEY, SMNVEV (reference sequence). Trimming took off 6 bases at V and 3 bases at J, with 14 bases between the two ends. The length of the CDR3 is 14 residues.

J is TRBJ1-5 and V is TRBV6-2 or TRBV6-3, with D possibly being TRBD1 (6 bases). Germline assignment: CDR1 MNHEY and CDR2 SVGEGT. Trimming cost V 0 bases and J 2 bases, with 26 bases left between them. The CDR3 is 21 residues long. In DNA, the CDR3 is TGTGCCAGCAGTTACTCGGTGACGGGAACAGGGTCCATTGGCCGCAATCAGCCCCAGCATTTT. Amino acids: CASSYSVTGTGSIGRNQPQHF.

The chain links TRBV19 to TRBJ1-2; tentative D call: TRBD1 (5 bases). The V gene's germline CDR1 is LNHDA and CDR2 SQIVND (reference sequence). This CDR3 is 11 amino acids long. Trimming pared 5 bases from V and 7 bases from J, leaving 8 bases between. For the CDR3, the DNA is TGTGCCAGTAGTTGGGGGGGTGGCTACACCTTC. Translating it yields CASSWGGGYTF.

This chain links TRBV27 with TRBJ2-1; no firm D call. Trimming stripped 5 bases from V and 0 bases from J, with 2 bases between. The CDR3 totals 12 residues. CDR1 is MNHEY and CDR2 is SMNVEV in the germline V gene (reference sequence). The CDR3 region is CASSHSYNEQFF. In DNA, the CDR3 is TGTGCCAGCAGTCACTCCTACAATGAGCAGTTCTTC.

This chain joins TRBV6-5 and TRBJ2-1; TRBD2 aligns across 9 bases. V shed 2 bases and J 8 bases; nucleotides not matched to a gene: 10. The CDR3 extends over 16 amino acids. CDR1 and CDR2 from the germline V gene are MNHEY and SVGAGI. CDR3 nucleotides: TGTGCCAGCAGTTACCCGGCGGGAGGGCCTAGGGATGAGCAGTTCTTC. Its protein is CASSYPAGGPRDEQFF.

The DNA for the CDR3 is TGTGCCAGCAGCTTAGCAGTTACGAACACCGGGGAGCTGTTTTTT. Translation gives CASSLAVTNTGELFF. The rearrangement joins TRBV11-2 to TRBJ2-2; D is undetermined. The CDR3 has 15 amino acids. Germline V gene sequence: CDR1 SGHAT, CDR2 FQNNGV. V lost 1 base and J 0 bases, leaving 6 bases between the germline ends.

The chain has TRBV5-4 and TRBJ1-4; 10 bases are a match to TRBD1. Trimming removed 3 bases from V and 6 bases from J; junction bases left unmatched: 5. The length of the CDR3 is 15 residues. Germline CDR1 SGHNT, CDR2 YYREEE (reference sequence). The CDR3 protein is CASSSAGTGDEKLFF. DNA of the CDR3: TGTGCCAGCAGCTCGGCCGGGACAGGGGATGAAAAACTGTTTTTT.

The rearrangement joins TRBV21-1 to TRBJ1-2; the table gives TRBD1 as D, unverified against the DNA. TRBV21-1 is a pseudogene locus. This CDR3 is 15 amino acids long. CDR3 DNA sequence: TGTGCCAGCGTCATTTTCACAGACATTAACTATGGCTACACCTTC. It specifies CASVIFTDINYGYTF.

This clone was detected only a few times. This chain joins TRBV18 and TRBJ1-5; no firm D call. The CDR3 extends over 14 amino acids. Germline-derived CDR1 and CDR2 are KGHSH and LQKENI. Between the trimmed V and J ends, which lost 4 bases and 7 bases, there was a span of 14 bases. This CDR3 reads CASSRYEGNQPQHF. In DNA form, the CDR3 reads TGTGCCAGCTCACGGTATGAGGGAAACCAGCCCCAGCATTTT.

This clone was counted between two and nine times. V usage is TRBV28 and J usage is TRBJ2-7; 7 bases line up with TRBD2. V lost 7 bases, J lost 6 bases, and 12 bases stayed unmatched. The CDR3 spans 14 residues. Germline V gives CDR1 MDHEN, CDR2 SYDVKM. CDR3 sequence: CASTPFRDYGEQYF. As DNA, the CDR3 is TGTGCCAGCACCCCCTTCCGGGACTACGGCGAGCAGTACTTC.

The chain combines TRBV10-2 with TRBJ1-1; possibly TRBD1 for D (5 bases). The V gene's germline CDR1 is WSHSY and CDR2 SAAADI. Trimming shortened V by 7 bases and J by 3 bases, and 15 bases separated the two germline ends. The CDR3 totals 14 residues. CDR3 sequence (DNA): TGCGCCAGCAAGGCAGGGTGGGCGGACACTGAAGCTTTCTTT. This sequence encodes CASKAGWADTEAFF.

The chain has TRBV5-4 and TRBJ2-4, with D tentatively TRBD2 (5 bases). From germline, CDR1 is SGHNT and CDR2 YYREEE (reference sequence). Trimming left V 4 bases short and J 9 bases short, with 17 bases between. The CDR3 extends over 14 amino acids. Written as DNA, the CDR3 is TGTGCCAGCAGCCCACGCGAACACGGAGGCATTCAGTACTTC. Translation: CASSPREHGGIQYF.

This clone was seen once. In nucleotides, the CDR3 is TGCAGCGTTATGACAGGTAACAATCAGCCCCAGCATTTT. Translated: CSVMTGNNQPQHF. The V gene is TRBV29-1, the J gene TRBJ1-5, with TRBD1 as a possible D gene (6 bases). The length of the CDR3 is 13 residues. Trimming cost V 5 bases and J 3 bases, with 11 bases left between them. Germline values: CDR1 SQVTM, CDR2 ANQGSEA.

J is TRBJ2-1 and V is TRBV5-4; TRBD1 agrees at 8 bases. The V segment lost 1 base and the J segment 9 bases; nucleotides outside the gene matches: 6. Germline loops: CDR1 SGHNT, CDR2 YYREEE (reference sequence). There are 14 residues in the CDR3. CDR3 region: CASSLPGQAVEQFF. The CDR3 DNA is TGTGCCAGCAGCTTGCCGGGACAGGCTGTTGAGCAGTTCTTC.

The chain links TRBV6-5 to TRBJ1-1, with a possible D match to TRBD1 (5 bases). The germline V gene encodes CDR1 MNHEY and CDR2 SVGAGI. With 8 bases removed from V and 2 bases from J, the gap between germline ends came to 18 bases. The CDR3 has 15 residues. CDR3 sequence reads: CASSPRQSINTEAFF. The CDR3 DNA sequence: TGTGCCAGCTCCCCCCGACAGTCGATAAACACTGAAGCTTTCTTT.

The chain couples TRBV12-3 or TRBV12-4 to TRBJ2-2, with 7 bases identical to TRBD1. CDR3 length equals 13 residues. Trimming at V came to 11 bases and at J to 0 bases, leaving 3 bases not matched to a gene. This CDR3 reads CAGGQTNTGELFF. DNA of the CDR3: TGTGCCGGGGGACAGACGAACACCGGGGAGCTGTTTTTT.